These 3 T cell receptor beta chains were all obtained from the same sample, sequenced in a study of CD8 T cells in Susac syndrome. RNA, at about 0.5 to 1 ug, was reverse transcribed with random hexamers. TCRdb redid the calling of the immunoSEQ multiplex PCR reads with MiXCR, one entry per CDR3 protein. The sample shows over 150,000 distinct CDR3 sequences, about 96% of them seen only once. Sequencing was done on a sample of CD4+ T cells from PBMCs. These receptors originate from a human donor with Susac syndrome.

This clonotype came up once. The V call is TRBV29-1, the J call TRBJ2-1; D is undetermined. Trimming removed 4 bases from V and 8 bases from J, with 9 bases in between. Germline V gives CDR1 SQVTM, CDR2 ANQGSEA. The CDR3 sequence is 11 residues long. The CDR3 here is CSVVPLDEQFF. In DNA, the CDR3 is TGCAGCGTTGTCCCCTTGGATGAGCAGTTCTTC.

The V and J genes are TRBV28 and TRBJ2-5; D is perhaps TRBD1 (7 bases). The CDR3 totals 16 residues. Germline CDR1 MDHEN, CDR2 SYDVKM. V was clipped by 3 bases and J by 2 bases, with 16 bases between them. This CDR3 is CASSLSATGTQETQYF. The CDR3 DNA follows: TGTGCCAGCAGTTTGTCGGCGACAGGGACTCAAGAGACCCAGTACTTC.

As regards this clonotype: The junction shows a germline mismatch at one end, possibly a read error. The genes are TRBV29-1 and TRBJ1-3; no firm D call. CDR1 SQVTM and CDR2 ANQGSEA come from the germline V gene. This CDR3 has 13 amino acids. The CDR3 here is CSAGVGLRNTICF. CDR3 sequence (DNA): TGCAGCGCTGGAGTCGGGTTGCGAAACACCATATGTTTT.